The next 11 T cell receptor beta chains were all read from a single sample in a study of identical twins. MiXCR, run by TCRdb on the 5' RACE reads, gives a single entry per CDR3 protein. The table has around 490,000 distinct CDR3 sequences, about 22% seen once. These data are also associated with another study on yellow fever vaccine responses in identical twins.

The sample taken for sequencing was CD4+ T cells sorted from blood. Receptors were obtained from a woman aged 18-29 years in good health.

The chain couples TRBV18 to TRBJ1-1, with unresolved D. The CDR3 extends over 11 amino acids. CDR1 and CDR2 from the germline V gene are KGHSH and LQKENI. Trimming removed 7 bases at V and 5 bases at J, with 8 bases between. The CDR3 nucleotides are TGTGCCAGCTTGGCGGGGACTGAAGCTTTCTTT. It codes for CASLAGTEAFF.

V is TRBV5-1 and J is TRBJ2-5; weak D call: TRBD1 (6 bases). The germline V gene has CDR1 SGHRS and CDR2 YFSETQ. The V end was cut by 1 base, the J end by 2 bases, with 12 bases between. This CDR3 is built from 15 residues. CDR3 in amino acids: CASSLPYREQETQYF. The CDR3 nucleotides read TGCGCCAGCAGCTTGCCCTACAGGGAACAAGAGACCCAGTACTTC. Variable domain in full (rest from reference TRBV5-1 and TRBJ2-5): KAGVTQTPRYLIKTRGQQVTLSCSPISGHRSVSWYQQTPGQGLQFLFEYFSETQRNKGNFPGRFSGRQFSNSRSEMNVSTLELGDSALYLCASSLPYREQETQYFGPGTRLLVL.

This clonotype was observed a few times. This chain links TRBV7-6 with TRBJ1-4; D is unresolved. The germline gives CDR1 SGHVS, CDR2 FNYEAQ. The V gene lost 6 bases and the J gene lost 7 bases, with 15 bases spanning the gap. The CDR3 has 14 amino acids. CDR3 loop: CASRPSGVGEKLFF. CDR3 DNA sequence: TGTGCCAGCAGACCATCGGGAGTTGGTGAAAAACTGTTTTTT.

V is TRBV2 and J is TRBJ2-5; TRBD1 might be the D (6 bases). Germline loops: CDR1 SNHLY, CDR2 FYNNEI. Trimming took off 6 bases at V and 4 bases at J, with 24 bases between the two ends. The CDR3 has 17 amino acids. DNA of the CDR3: TGTGCCAGCAGCCCTTCTACGGGTAGACAGGTGGGAGAGACCCAGTACTTC. Encoded protein: CASSPSTGRQVGETQYF. Together with reference TRBV2 and TRBJ2-5, the CDR3 gives the full variable domain: EPEVTQTPSHQVTQMGQEVILRCVPISNHLYFYWYRQILGQKVEFLVSFYNNEISEKSEIFDDQFSVERPDGSNFTLKIRSTKLEDSAMYFCASSPSTGRQVGETQYFGPGTRLLVL.

V and J are TRBV5-1 and TRBJ1-4, with 7 positions matching TRBD1. The CDR3 loop spans 18 amino acids. Germline V gives CDR1 SGHRS, CDR2 YFSETQ. V shed 1 base and J 0 bases; nucleotides not matched to a gene: 9. For the CDR3, the DNA is TGCGCCAGCAGCTTGTATGGGACAGCCAGTGCAACTAATGAAAAACTGTTTTTT. Encoded protein: CASSLYGTASATNEKLFF.

This clonotype was seen only a few times. The chain joins TRBV20-1 to TRBJ2-3; 7 bases match TRBD2. This CDR3 spans 15 amino acids. V was clipped by 6 bases and J by 3 bases; unmatched bases: 12. Germline CDR1 and CDR2: DFQATT and SNEGSKA (reference sequence). DNA of the CDR3: TGCAGTGCCAAACCCGCGAGCGGGAAAACAGATACGCAGTATTTT. It codes for CSAKPASGKTDTQYF.

The chain joins TRBV3-1 to TRBJ2-7; possibly TRBD1 for D (5 bases). CDR3 length equals 14 residues. Trimming stripped 1 base from V and 4 bases from J, with 11 bases between. Germline V gives CDR1 LGHDT, CDR2 YNNKEL (reference sequence). The CDR3 reads CASSQGRAGYEQYV. For the CDR3, the DNA is TGTGCCAGCAGCCAAGGCCGGGCAGGGTACGAGCAGTACGTC.

The rearrangement uses TRBV7-2 and TRBJ1-4; D remains unclear. V was shortened by 3 bases and J by 8 bases, with 10 bases between the two germline ends. The V gene's germline CDR1 is SGHTA and CDR2 FQGNSA. The CDR3 is 13 amino acids. CDR3 residues: CASSFPVGEKLFF. DNA of the CDR3: TGTGCCAGCAGCTTTCCGGTGGGCGAAAAACTGTTTTTT.

The V and J genes are TRBV6-1 and TRBJ2-3, with D perhaps matching TRBD1 or TRBD2 (5 bases each). This CDR3 is 14 amino acids long. Trimming removed 6 bases from V and 0 bases from J, with 10 bases in between. Germline V CDR1 and CDR2: MNHNS, SASEGT. The CDR3 nucleotides are TGTGCCAGCAGGCGATGGGACAGCACAGATACGCAGTATTTT. It translates to CASRRWDSTDTQYF.

This clonotype came up a few times. The chain employs TRBV20-1 and TRBJ1-4; tentatively, D is TRBD1 (6 bases). This CDR3 spans 14 amino acids. Germline assignment: CDR1 DFQATT and CDR2 SNEGSKA (reference sequence). The V gene lost 6 bases and the J gene lost 8 bases, with 19 bases spanning the gap. In DNA form, the CDR3 reads TGCAGTGCCCCCAGCAGGGGAGGCAGGGAAAAACTGTTTTTT. This encodes CSAPSRGGREKLFF.

J is TRBJ2-4 and V is TRBV4-2; TRBD2 matches 8 bases. The CDR3 loop spans 20 amino acids. With 0 bases clipped from V and 4 bases from J, the junction kept 17 bases outside the gene matches. Germline V gene lookup returns CDR1 LGHNA and CDR2 YNFKEQ. CDR3 nucleotides: TGTGCCAGCAGCCAAGATACGGCACGCGAAGCGGGGGTACAGAAAAACATTCAGTACTTC. Its translation: CASSQDTAREAGVQKNIQYF.